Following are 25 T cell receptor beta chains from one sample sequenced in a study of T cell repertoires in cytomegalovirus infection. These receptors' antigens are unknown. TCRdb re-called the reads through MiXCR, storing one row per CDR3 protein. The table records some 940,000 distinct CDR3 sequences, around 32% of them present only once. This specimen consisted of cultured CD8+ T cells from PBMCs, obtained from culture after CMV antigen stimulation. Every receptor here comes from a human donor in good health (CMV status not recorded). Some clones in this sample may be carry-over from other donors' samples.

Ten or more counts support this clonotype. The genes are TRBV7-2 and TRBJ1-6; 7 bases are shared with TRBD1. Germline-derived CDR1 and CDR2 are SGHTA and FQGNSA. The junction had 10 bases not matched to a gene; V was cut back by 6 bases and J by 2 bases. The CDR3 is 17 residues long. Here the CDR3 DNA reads TGTGCCAGCAGTCTAGCGGGGGGGACAGCCTATAATTCACCCCTCCACTTT. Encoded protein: CASSLAGGTAYNSPLHF.

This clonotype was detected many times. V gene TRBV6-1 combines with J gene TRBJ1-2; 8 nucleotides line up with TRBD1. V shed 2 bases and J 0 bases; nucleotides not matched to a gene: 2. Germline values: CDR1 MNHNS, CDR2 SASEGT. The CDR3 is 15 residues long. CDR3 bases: TGTGCCAGCAGTGAACACAGGGGGGCTAACTATGGCTACACCTTC. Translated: CASSEHRGANYGYTF.

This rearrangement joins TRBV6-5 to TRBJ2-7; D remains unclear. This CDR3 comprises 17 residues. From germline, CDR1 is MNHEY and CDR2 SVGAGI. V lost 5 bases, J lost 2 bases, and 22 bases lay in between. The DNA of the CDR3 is TGTGCCAGCAGTCGCACTCGAAACAAAGATGGGGCCTACGAGCAGTACTTC. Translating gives CASSRTRNKDGAYEQYF.

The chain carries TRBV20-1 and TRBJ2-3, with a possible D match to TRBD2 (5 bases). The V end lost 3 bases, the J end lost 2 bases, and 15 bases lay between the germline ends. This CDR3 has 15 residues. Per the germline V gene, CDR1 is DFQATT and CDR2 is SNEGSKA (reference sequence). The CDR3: CSARGLEANTDTQYF. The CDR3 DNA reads TGCAGTGCTAGGGGCTTGGAGGCTAACACAGATACGCAGTATTTT.

The CDR3 nucleotides are TGTGCCAGCAGCGAGACAGAGAATCAGCCCCAGCATTTT. Its translation is CASSETENQPQHF. The chain couples TRBV7-9 to TRBJ1-5, with D maybe TRBD1 (5 bases). CDR3 length equals 13 residues. Germline V lookup: CDR1 SEHNR, CDR2 FQNEAQ (reference sequence). V lost 5 bases, J lost 4 bases, and 9 bases lay in between.

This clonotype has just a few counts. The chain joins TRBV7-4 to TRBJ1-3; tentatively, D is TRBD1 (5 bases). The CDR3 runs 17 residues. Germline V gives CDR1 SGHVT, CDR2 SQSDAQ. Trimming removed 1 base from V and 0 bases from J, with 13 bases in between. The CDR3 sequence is CASSLEKGSYSGNTIYF. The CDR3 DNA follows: TGTGCCAGCAGCTTAGAAAAGGGGTCCTACTCTGGAAACACCATATATTTT.

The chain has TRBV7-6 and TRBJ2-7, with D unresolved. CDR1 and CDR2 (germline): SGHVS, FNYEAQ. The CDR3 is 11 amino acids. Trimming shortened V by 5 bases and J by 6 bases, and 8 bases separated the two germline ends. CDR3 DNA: TGTGCCAGCAGCCAAGTCGGCGAGCAGTACTTC. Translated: CASSQVGEQYF.

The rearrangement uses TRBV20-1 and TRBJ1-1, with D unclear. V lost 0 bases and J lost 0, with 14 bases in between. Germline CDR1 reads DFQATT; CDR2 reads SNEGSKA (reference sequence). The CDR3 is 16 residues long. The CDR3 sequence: CSARDKLGGMNTEAFF. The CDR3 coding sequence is TGCAGTGCTAGAGATAAGTTGGGAGGGATGAACACTGAAGCTTTCTTT.

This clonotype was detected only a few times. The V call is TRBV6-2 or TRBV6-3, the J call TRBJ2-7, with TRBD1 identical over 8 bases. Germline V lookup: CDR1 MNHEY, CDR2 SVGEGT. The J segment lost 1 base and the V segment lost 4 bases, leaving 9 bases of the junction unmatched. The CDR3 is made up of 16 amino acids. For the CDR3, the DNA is TGTGCCAGCAGTTCGTATAACAGGGGGACATCCTACGAGCAGTACTTC. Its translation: CASSSYNRGTSYEQYF.

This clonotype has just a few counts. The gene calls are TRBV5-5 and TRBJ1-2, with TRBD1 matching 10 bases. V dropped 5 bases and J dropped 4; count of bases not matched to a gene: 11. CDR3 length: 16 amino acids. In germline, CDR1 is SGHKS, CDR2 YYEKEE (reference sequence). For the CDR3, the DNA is TGTGCCAGCAGGAAAGACGACAGGGGGCGATTCTATGGCTACACCTTC. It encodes CASRKDDRGRFYGYTF.

CDR3 sequence: CASSIREGARFYNEQFF. The CDR3 DNA reads TGTGCCAGTAGTATTCGGGAAGGGGCCCGATTCTACAATGAGCAGTTCTTC. This chain joins TRBV19 and TRBJ2-1; D might be TRBD1 or TRBD2, each matching 5 bases. The ends were cut back, 3 bases at V and 3 bases at J, with 18 bases in the middle. Germline loops: CDR1 LNHDA, CDR2 SQIVND (reference sequence). CDR3 length equals 17 residues.

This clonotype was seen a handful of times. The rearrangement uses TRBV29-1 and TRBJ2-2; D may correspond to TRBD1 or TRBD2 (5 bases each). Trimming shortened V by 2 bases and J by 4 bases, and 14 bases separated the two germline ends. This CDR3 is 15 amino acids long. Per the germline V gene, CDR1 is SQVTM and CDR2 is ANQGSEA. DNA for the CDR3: TGCAGCGTTGAATATTGGGGGACGGGCACCGGGGAGCTGTTTTTT. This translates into CSVEYWGTGTGELFF.

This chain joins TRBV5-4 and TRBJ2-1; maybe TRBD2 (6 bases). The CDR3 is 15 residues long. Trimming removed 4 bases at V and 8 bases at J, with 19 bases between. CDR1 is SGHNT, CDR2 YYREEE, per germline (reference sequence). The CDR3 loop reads CASSPPPRDLDEQFF. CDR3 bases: TGTGCCAGCAGCCCCCCCCCGCGGGATTTGGATGAGCAGTTCTTC.

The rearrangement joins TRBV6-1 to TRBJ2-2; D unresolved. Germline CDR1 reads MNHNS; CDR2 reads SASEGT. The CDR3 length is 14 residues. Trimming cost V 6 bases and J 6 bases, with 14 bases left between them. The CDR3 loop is CASRPFGSAGELFF. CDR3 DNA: TGTGCCAGCAGGCCGTTTGGTTCGGCCGGGGAGCTGTTTTTT.

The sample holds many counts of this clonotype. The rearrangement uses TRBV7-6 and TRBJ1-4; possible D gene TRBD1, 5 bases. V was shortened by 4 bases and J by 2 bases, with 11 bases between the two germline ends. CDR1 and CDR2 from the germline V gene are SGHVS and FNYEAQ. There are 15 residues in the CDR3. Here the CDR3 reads CASSWTGPTNEKLFF. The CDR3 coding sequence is TGTGCCAGCAGCTGGACGGGACCGACTAATGAAAAACTGTTTTTT.

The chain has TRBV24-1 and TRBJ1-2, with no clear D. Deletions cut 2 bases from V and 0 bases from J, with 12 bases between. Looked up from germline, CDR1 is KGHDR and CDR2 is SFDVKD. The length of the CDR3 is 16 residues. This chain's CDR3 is CATSDSSTEANYGYTF. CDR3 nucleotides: TGTGCCACCAGTGATTCATCCACAGAAGCTAACTATGGCTACACCTTC.

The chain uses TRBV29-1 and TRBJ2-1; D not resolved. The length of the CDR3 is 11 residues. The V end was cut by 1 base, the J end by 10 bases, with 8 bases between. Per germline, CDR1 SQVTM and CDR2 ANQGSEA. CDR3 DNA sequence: TGCAGCGTTGAAGGCAGTTACGAGCAGTTCTTC. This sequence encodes CSVEGSYEQFF.

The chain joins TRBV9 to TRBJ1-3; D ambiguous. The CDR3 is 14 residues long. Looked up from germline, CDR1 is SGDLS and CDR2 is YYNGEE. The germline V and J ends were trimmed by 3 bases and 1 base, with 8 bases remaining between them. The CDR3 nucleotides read TGTGCCAGCAGCGGATCTGGTTCTGGAAACACCATATATTTT. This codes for CASSGSGSGNTIYF.

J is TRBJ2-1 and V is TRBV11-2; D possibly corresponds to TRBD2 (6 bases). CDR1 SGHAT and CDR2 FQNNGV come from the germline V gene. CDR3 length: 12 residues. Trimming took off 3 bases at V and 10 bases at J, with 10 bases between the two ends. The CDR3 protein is CASSLGLEEQFF. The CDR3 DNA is TGTGCCAGCAGCTTGGGACTCGAGGAGCAGTTCTTC.

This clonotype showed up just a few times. DNA of the CDR3: TGTGCCAGCAGTCCACTCGCCACGACGGCCGGGGAGCTGTTTTTT. Its translation: CASSPLATTAGELFF. The chain joins TRBV6-1 to TRBJ2-2; the D is unclear. Between the trimmed V and J ends, which lost 5 bases and 6 bases, there was a span of 16 bases. This CDR3 has 15 residues. Germline CDR1 and CDR2: MNHNS and SASEGT.

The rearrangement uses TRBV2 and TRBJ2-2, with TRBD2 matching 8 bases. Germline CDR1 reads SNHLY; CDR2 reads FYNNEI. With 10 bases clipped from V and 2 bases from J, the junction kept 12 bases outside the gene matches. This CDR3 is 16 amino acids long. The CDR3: CANAPPTSVNTGELFF. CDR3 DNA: TGTGCCAACGCCCCCCCGACTAGCGTAAACACCGGGGAGCTGTTTTTT.

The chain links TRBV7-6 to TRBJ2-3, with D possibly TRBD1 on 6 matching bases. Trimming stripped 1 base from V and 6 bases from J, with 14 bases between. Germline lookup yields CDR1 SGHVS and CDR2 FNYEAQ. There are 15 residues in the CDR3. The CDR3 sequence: CASSLVGGAQDTQYF. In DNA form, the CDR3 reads TGTGCCAGCAGCTTAGTAGGGGGAGCACAGGATACGCAGTATTTT.

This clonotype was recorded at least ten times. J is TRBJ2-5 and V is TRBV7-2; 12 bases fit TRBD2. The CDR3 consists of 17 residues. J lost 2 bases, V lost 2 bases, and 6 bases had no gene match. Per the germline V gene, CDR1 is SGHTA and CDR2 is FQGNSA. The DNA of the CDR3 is TGTGCCAGCAGCTTATACCTAGCGGGGGGGGTTCAAGAGACCCAGTACTTC. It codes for CASSLYLAGGVQETQYF.

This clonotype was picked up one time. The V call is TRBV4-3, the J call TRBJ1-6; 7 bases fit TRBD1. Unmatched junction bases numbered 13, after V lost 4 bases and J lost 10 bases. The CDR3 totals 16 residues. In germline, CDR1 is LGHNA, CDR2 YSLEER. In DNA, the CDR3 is TGCGCCAGCAGCCGCCGGACAGGCCCGGCCGAATCACCCCTCCACTTT. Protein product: CASSRRTGPAESPLHF.

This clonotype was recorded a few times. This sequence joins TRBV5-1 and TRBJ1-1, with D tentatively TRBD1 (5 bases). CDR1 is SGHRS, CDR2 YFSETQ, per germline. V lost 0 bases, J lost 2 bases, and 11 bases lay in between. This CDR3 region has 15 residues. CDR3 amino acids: CASSLGFGQNTEAFF. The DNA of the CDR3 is TGCGCCAGCAGCTTGGGCTTTGGACAAAACACTGAAGCTTTCTTT.